This TCR beta chain is drawn from a study of resident and recirculating memory T cells in vitiligo. Study-level background: Epidermis came from shave biopsies of lesional and nonlesional sites, plus PBMCs. The samples were homogenized without cell sorting before genomic DNA extraction.

A word on this clone: The antigen remains unidentified.

Clones were sequenced by immunoSEQ multiplex PCR, and TCRdb holds only the in-frame ones, with some missing. The profile covers fewer than 85,000 clones, with roughly 94% appearing a single time and about 4.8% taken by the ten largest. No patient showed confetti depigmentation, a clinical sign of active disease. Germline V gives CDR1 SNHLY, CDR2 FYNNEI. This CDR3 has 17 amino acids. With 1 base removed from V and 0 bases from J, the gap between germline ends came to 12 bases. Notes on the study in general: Clonality differed among vitiligo lesions, with no unique dominant clone.

This clonotype originated in a male donor with vitiligo. The chain uses TRBV2 and TRBJ2-2, with a weak D call TRBD1 (6 bases). Sequencing used blood. DNA of the CDR3: TGTGCCAGCAGTGAAGGTGGACAGTCCGCGAACACCGGGGAGCTGTTTTTT. Its protein is CASSEGGQSANTGELFF.